This T cell receptor (beta chain) was sequenced for a study of patients and donors after allogeneic stem cell transplantation. TCRdb processed the RT-PCR reads anew with MiXCR; each CDR3 protein has one entry. The sample carries about a million distinct CDR3 sequences, 18% recorded once. The sequenced sample was blood, either unsorted or a sorted T cell fraction (not recorded which). This sequence originates from a human donor who was either an allogeneic HSCT recipient or a stem cell or donor lymphocyte infusion donor (not recorded which). It is not recorded whose cells these are; they may come from a transplant donor.

CDR3 protein: CSAIRGAGNTIYF. DNA of the CDR3: TGCAGTGCTATCAGGGGCGCAGGGAACACCATATATTTT. The V and J genes are TRBV20-1 and TRBJ1-3; D possibly corresponds to TRBD1 (6 bases). The CDR3 has 13 amino acids. Per germline, CDR1 DFQATT and CDR2 SNEGSKA (reference sequence). Between the trimmed V and J ends, which lost 4 bases and 7 bases, there was a span of 14 bases.